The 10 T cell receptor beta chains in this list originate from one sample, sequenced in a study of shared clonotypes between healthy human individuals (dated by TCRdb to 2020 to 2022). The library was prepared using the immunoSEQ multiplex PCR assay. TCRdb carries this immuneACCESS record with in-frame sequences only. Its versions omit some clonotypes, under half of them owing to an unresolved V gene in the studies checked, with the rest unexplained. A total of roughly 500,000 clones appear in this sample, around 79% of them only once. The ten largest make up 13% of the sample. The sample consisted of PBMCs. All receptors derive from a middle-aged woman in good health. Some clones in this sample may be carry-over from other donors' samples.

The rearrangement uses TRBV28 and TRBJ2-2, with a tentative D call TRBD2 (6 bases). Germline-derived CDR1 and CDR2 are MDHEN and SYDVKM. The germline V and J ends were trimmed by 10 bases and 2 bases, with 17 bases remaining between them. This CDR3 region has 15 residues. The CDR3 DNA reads TGTGCCACGACCAGGACTAACGGCAACACCGGGGAGCTGTTTTTT. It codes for CATTRTNGNTGELFF.

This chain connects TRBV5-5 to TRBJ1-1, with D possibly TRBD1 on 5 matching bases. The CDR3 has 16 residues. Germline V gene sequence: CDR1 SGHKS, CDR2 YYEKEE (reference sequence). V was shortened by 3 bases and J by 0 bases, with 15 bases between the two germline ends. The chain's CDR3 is CASSSGRTAMNTEAFF. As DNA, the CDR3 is TGTGCCAGCAGCTCGGGACGGACGGCCATGAACACTGAAGCTTTCTTT.

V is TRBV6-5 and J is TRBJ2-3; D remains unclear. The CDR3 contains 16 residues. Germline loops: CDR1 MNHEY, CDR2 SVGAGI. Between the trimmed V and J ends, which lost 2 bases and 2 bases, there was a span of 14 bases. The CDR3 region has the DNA TGTGCCAGCAGTTACCAGGCCCCGTCTCTCACAGATACGCAGTATTTT. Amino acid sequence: CASSYQAPSLTDTQYF.

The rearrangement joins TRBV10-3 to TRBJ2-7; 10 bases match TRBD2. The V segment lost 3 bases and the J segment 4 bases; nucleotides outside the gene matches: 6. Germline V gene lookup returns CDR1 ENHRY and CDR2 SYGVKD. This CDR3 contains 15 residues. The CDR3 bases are TGTGCCATCAGTGAAAGGACTAGCGGACAATACGAGCAGTACTTC. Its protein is CAISERTSGQYEQYF.

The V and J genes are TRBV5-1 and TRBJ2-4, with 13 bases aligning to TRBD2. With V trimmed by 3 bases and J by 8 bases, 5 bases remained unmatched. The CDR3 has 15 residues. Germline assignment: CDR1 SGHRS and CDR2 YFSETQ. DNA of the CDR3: TGCGCCAGCAGCTCCACGGGACTAGCGGGATACATTCAGTACTTC. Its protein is CASSSTGLAGYIQYF. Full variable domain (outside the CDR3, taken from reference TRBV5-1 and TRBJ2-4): KAGVTQTPRYLIKTRGQQVTLSCSPISGHRSVSWYQQTPGQGLQFLFEYFSETQRNKGNFPGRFSGRQFSNSRSEMNVSTLELGDSALYLCASSSTGLAGYIQYFGAGTRLSVL.

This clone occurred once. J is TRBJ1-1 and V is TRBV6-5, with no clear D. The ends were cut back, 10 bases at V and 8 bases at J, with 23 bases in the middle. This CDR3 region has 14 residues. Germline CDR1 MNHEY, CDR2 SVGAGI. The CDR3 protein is CATRIGILSPEAFF. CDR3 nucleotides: TGTGCCACCCGAATCGGGATACTGTCACCCGAAGCTTTCTTT.

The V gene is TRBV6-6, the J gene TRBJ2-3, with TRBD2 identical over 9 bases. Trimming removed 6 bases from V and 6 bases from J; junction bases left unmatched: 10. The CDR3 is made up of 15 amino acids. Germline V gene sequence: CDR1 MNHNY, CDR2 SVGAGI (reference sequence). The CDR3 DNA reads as TGTGCCAGCAGACTCTTAGCGGGAGCGGGGGATACGCAGTATTTT. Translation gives CASRLLAGAGDTQYF.

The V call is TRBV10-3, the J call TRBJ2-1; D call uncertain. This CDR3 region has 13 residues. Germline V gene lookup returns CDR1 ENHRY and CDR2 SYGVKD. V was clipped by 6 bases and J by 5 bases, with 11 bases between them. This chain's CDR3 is CAIRLDRDNEQFF. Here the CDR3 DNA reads TGTGCCATCAGACTCGACCGGGACAATGAGCAGTTCTTC.

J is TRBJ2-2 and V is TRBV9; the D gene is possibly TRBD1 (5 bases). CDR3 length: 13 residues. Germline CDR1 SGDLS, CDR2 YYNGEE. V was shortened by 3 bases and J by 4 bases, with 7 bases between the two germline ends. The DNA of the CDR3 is TGTGCCAGCAGCGGACAGTTCACCGGGGAGCTGTTTTTT. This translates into CASSGQFTGELFF.

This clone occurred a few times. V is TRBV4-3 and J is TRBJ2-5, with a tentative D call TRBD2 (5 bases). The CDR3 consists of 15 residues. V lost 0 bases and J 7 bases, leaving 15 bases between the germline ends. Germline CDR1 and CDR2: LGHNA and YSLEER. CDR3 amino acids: CASSQDFGEMWTQYF. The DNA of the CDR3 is TGCGCCAGCAGCCAAGATTTCGGGGAGATGTGGACCCAGTACTTC.